The source of this T cell receptor beta chain is a study of radiotherapy plus CTLA-4 blockade in lung cancer. Study summary: Objective responses arose in about 17% of patients, and under 40% experienced disease control.

On this clone itself: Antigen: not known.

The germline gives CDR1 LNHDA, CDR2 SQIVND (reference sequence). The V gene end was trimmed by 6 bases and the J gene end by 1 base; junction bases not matched to a gene: 5. The CDR3 sequence is 14 residues long. Lung cancer patients with chemo-refractory metastatic non-small-cell disease were given focal radiation plus CTLA-4 blockade with ipilimumab. The study, taken as a whole, reports: The best predictor of response was reported to be early blood T cell clone dynamics, with interferon-beta. There was expansion of tumor-derived TCR clones in blood after radiotherapy plus ipilimumab.

TCRdb's table, derived via immunoSEQ multiplex PCR, lists solely in-frame clones and lacks some. The sample holds tens of thousands of clones, 85% to 90% seen once. The material sequenced was peripheral blood, taken from a patient treated with radiotherapy plus ipilimumab. J is TRBJ2-7 and V is TRBV19; TRBD2 matches at 8 bases. The origin of this receptor is a human donor with non-small cell lung cancer that progressed on radiotherapy plus ipilimumab. DNA of the CDR3: TGTGCCAGTAGCTATGTAGCGGGGTCCTACGAGCAGTACTTC. Its translation: CASSYVAGSYEQYF.